One and the same sample provided the 21 T cell receptor beta chains below, sequenced in a study of T cell repertoires in cytomegalovirus infection. These receptors have no known antigen. A single record per CDR3 protein comes from TCRdb applying MiXCR to the reads. This table has tens of thousands of distinct CDR3 sequences, approximately 45% appearing once. This material consisted of CD8+ T cells from cultured PBMCs, taken from culture after CMV antigen stimulation. The receptors here all came from a human donor in good health (CMV status not recorded). Some clones in this sample may be carry-over from other donors' samples.

The chain recombines TRBV29-1 with TRBJ2-1; D possibly uses TRBD1 or TRBD2 (5 bases each). V lost 5 bases and J 10 bases, leaving 18 bases between the germline ends. The CDR3 length is 13 residues. The V gene's germline CDR1 is SQVTM and CDR2 ANQGSEA. CDR3 in DNA: TGCAGCGTTCGGGGACCCCAGGCAGCCGAGCAGTTCTTC. Protein: CSVRGPQAAEQFF.

In its sample, this clonotype was seen a few times. The chain is built from TRBV5-8 and TRBJ1-5; tentative D call: TRBD1 (5 bases). Germline-derived CDR1 and CDR2 are SGHTS and YDEGEE. V lost 0 bases to trimming and J lost 6 bases, with 19 bases between them. The CDR3 covers 17 residues. CDR3 coding DNA: TGTGCCAGCAGCTTGGATCTTGAACGGGGGTCGGGTCAGCCCCAGCATTTT. Protein product: CASSLDLERGSGQPQHF.

This clonotype is a singleton in its sample. This chain links TRBV29-1 with TRBJ2-7, with 7 bases identical to TRBD1. CDR3 size: 12 residues. Germline V gives CDR1 SQVTM, CDR2 ANQGSEA. V lost 3 bases and J lost 4; bases outside the gene matches: 3. The CDR3 region is CSVEDRLYEQYF. The CDR3 nucleotides are TGCAGCGTTGAGGACAGGTTGTACGAGCAGTACTTC.

The genes are TRBV27 and TRBJ2-7; the D gene is possibly TRBD1 (6 bases). This CDR3 region has 13 residues. V was trimmed by 3 bases and J by 2 bases, leaving 8 bases between them. Germline CDR1 and CDR2: MNHEY and SMNVEV (reference sequence). The CDR3 DNA is TGTGCCAGCAGTTTGACAGGAGCCTACGAGCAGTACTTC. Protein product: CASSLTGAYEQYF.

This clonotype has just a few counts. The CDR3: CASSRQGGTLLAKNIQYF. The CDR3 coding sequence is TGTGCCAGCAGCCGACAGGGAGGCACGCTACTAGCCAAAAACATTCAGTACTTC. The chain employs TRBV4-2 and TRBJ2-4; D possibly corresponds to TRBD1 (7 bases). The V gene lost 4 bases and the J gene lost 0 bases, with 19 bases spanning the gap. Per germline, CDR1 LGHNA and CDR2 YNFKEQ. The CDR3 runs to 18 residues.

The chain has TRBV15 and TRBJ2-7; TRBD2 might be the D (5 bases). The length of the CDR3 is 15 residues. Germline V gene sequence: CDR1 LNHNV, CDR2 YYDKDF (reference sequence). Trimming stripped 1 base from V and 2 bases from J, with 12 bases between. CDR3 amino acids: CATSRASDGAYEQYF. The CDR3 bases are TGTGCCACCAGCAGAGCCTCGGACGGGGCCTACGAGCAGTACTTC.

This clonotype appeared once. The rearrangement joins TRBV6-5 to TRBJ2-2, with 10 bases matching TRBD1. There are 15 residues in the CDR3. With 6 bases clipped from V and 0 bases from J, the junction kept 1 base outside the gene matches. Germline values: CDR1 MNHEY, CDR2 SVGAGI. CDR3 DNA sequence: TGTGCCAGCAGAGGACAGGGGGCGAACACCGGGGAGCTGTTTTTT. Amino acid sequence: CASRGQGANTGELFF.

The chain joins TRBV5-6 to TRBJ2-7, with 9 bases matching TRBD1. The CDR3 contains 15 residues. Germline V CDR1 and CDR2: SGHDT, YYEEEE. The trim removed 4 bases at V and 2 bases at J, leaving 7 bases unmatched. The CDR3 DNA follows: TGTGCCAGCAGCCTGGGACAGGGTTTGGCCTACGAGCAGTACTTC. This sequence encodes CASSLGQGLAYEQYF.

This clonotype was seen a handful of times. V and J are TRBV7-9 and TRBJ2-7; TRBD1 matches 7 bases. CDR3 length: 14 amino acids. The trim removed 2 bases at V and 6 bases at J, leaving 7 bases unmatched. The germline V gene encodes CDR1 SEHNR and CDR2 FQNEAQ (reference sequence). CDR3 loop: CASSLTQGYSEQYF. The DNA for the CDR3 is TGTGCCAGCAGCTTAACACAGGGGTACAGCGAGCAGTACTTC.

J is TRBJ2-7 and V is TRBV7-8; no clear D. The germline V gene has CDR1 SGHVS and CDR2 FQNEAQ. This CDR3 is built from 16 residues. V lost 4 bases and J lost 3, with 19 bases in between. The CDR3 DNA is TGTGCCAGCAGCTCCCCAGCCGAACATATTGGCTACGAGCAGTACTTC. Translated, it gives CASSSPAEHIGYEQYF.

This clonotype turned up a few times. The chain uses TRBV7-9 and TRBJ2-7; 9 nucleotides agree with TRBD2. The ends lost 2 bases at V and 2 bases at J; junction bases unmatched: 7. CDR1 and CDR2 from the germline V gene are SEHNR and FQNEAQ (reference sequence). This CDR3 spans 16 amino acids. CDR3 nucleotide sequence: TGTGCCAGCAGCTTAAGCGGGGGGTCCCTTACCTACGAGCAGTACTTC. This translates into CASSLSGGSLTYEQYF.

This rearrangement joins TRBV14 to TRBJ1-1; D is undetermined. CDR3 length: 15 amino acids. The V end was cut by 0 bases, the J end by 0 bases, with 8 bases between. CDR1 and CDR2 from the germline V gene are SGHDN and FVKESK. CDR3 in amino acids: CASSQEAGLNTEAFF. The CDR3 DNA sequence: TGTGCCAGCAGCCAAGAAGCCGGCTTGAACACTGAAGCTTTCTTT.

The CDR3 reads CASSFGAGGPGEQYF. In nucleotides, the CDR3 is TGCGCCAGCAGCTTTGGAGCGGGAGGGCCGGGGGAGCAGTACTTC. The chain joins TRBV5-1 to TRBJ2-7; TRBD2 matches 10 bases. Germline V CDR1 and CDR2: SGHRS, YFSETQ. Trimming at V came to 2 bases and at J to 7 bases, leaving 9 bases not matched to a gene. The CDR3 has 15 amino acids.

The chain uses TRBV11-2 and TRBJ1-3; no clear D. The germline V and J ends were trimmed by 3 bases and 1 base, with 10 bases remaining between them. Germline V gene data show CDR1 as SGHAT and CDR2 as FQNNGV. This CDR3 has 15 amino acids. CDR3 sequence reads: CASSFGRSSGNTIYF. In DNA, the CDR3 is TGTGCCAGCAGCTTCGGTCGGTCGTCTGGAAACACCATATATTTT.

The V and J genes are TRBV12-3 or TRBV12-4 and TRBJ1-2; a possible D gene is TRBD1 (6 bases). This CDR3 spans 12 amino acids. Trimming took off 6 bases at V and 8 bases at J, with 13 bases between the two ends. For the CDR3, the DNA is TGTGCCAGCAGCCGAACAGGGTTCGGCTACACCTTC. It translates to CASSRTGFGYTF.

The rearrangement links TRBV7-6 to TRBJ1-4, with no clear D. V was trimmed by 4 bases and J by 0 bases, leaving 12 bases between them. Germline V CDR1 and CDR2: SGHVS, FNYEAQ. The CDR3 covers 16 residues. In DNA, the CDR3 is TGTGCCAGCAGCTCAACGGTTATTGCAACTAATGAAAAACTGTTTTTT. Translating it yields CASSSTVIATNEKLFF.

The V gene is TRBV7-4, the J gene TRBJ1-1; 7 bases are shared with TRBD1. Germline CDR1 reads SGHVT; CDR2 reads SQSDAQ. The CDR3 runs 15 residues. V lost 2 bases and J lost 4; bases outside the gene matches: 7. The DNA of the CDR3 is TGTGCCAGCAGCTTACTACAGGGGTTGAGCACTGAAGCTTTCTTT. Translated, it gives CASSLLQGLSTEAFF. The whole variable domain, filled in from reference TRBV7-4 and TRBJ1-1, reads GAGVSQSPRYKVAKRGRDVALRCDSISGHVTLYWYRQTLGQGSEVLTYSQSDAQRDKSGRPSGRFSAERPERSVSTLKIQRTEQGDSAVYLCASSLLQGLSTEAFFGQGTRLTVV.

The chain joins TRBV6-6 to TRBJ2-7, with no clear D. The germline V gene encodes CDR1 MNHNY and CDR2 SVGAGI (reference sequence). The CDR3 is 11 amino acids. The ends were cut back, 7 bases at V and 3 bases at J, with 7 bases in the middle. CDR3 DNA: TGTGCCAGCACTTCCGGCTACGAGCAGTACTTC. Translation gives CASTSGYEQYF.

This sequence joins TRBV5-5 and TRBJ2-1, with D uncertain. V shed 5 bases and J shed 6 bases, with 18 bases lying between them. This CDR3 spans 15 amino acids. Germline V gene lookup returns CDR1 SGHKS and CDR2 YYEKEE (reference sequence). The CDR3 DNA sequence: TGTGCCAGCAGGAACGATGCGGCCAAAGGCAATGAGCAGTTCTTC. Its protein is CASRNDAAKGNEQFF.

The chain is built from TRBV7-8 and TRBJ1-2, with TRBD1 matching 7 bases. The length of the CDR3 is 14 residues. Germline assignment: CDR1 SGHVS and CDR2 FQNEAQ. V shed 5 bases, J shed 2 bases, and the junction held 5 bases outside the gene matches. The CDR3 region is CASSRTTGNYGYTF. CDR3 sequence (DNA): TGTGCCAGCAGCCGAACGACAGGGAACTATGGCTACACCTTC.

This chain links TRBV7-9 with TRBJ2-1; TRBD1 or TRBD2 may be the D gene (6 bases each). Trimming took off 5 bases at V and 9 bases at J, with 14 bases between the two ends. CDR1 SEHNR and CDR2 FQNEAQ come from the germline V gene (reference sequence). The CDR3 length is 13 residues. The CDR3 protein is CASSHGGQSEQFF. The CDR3 nucleotides are TGTGCCAGCAGCCATGGGGGGCAAAGTGAGCAGTTCTTC.